The source of this TCR beta chain is a study of CD8+ T cells in alopecia areata. The CDR3 has 14 amino acids. Germline CDR1 PRHDT, CDR2 FYEKMQ (reference sequence). Trimming stripped 5 bases from V and 3 bases from J, with 12 bases between. Reverse transcription of extracted RNA yielded cDNA, which provided the sequencing template. Only in-frame clones appear in the TCRdb table, and some are missing; sequencing was by immunoSEQ multiplex PCR. The table lists 42,000 or so clones, approximately 92% of them singletons. With respect to this clone: The antigen remains undetermined.

The treatment was: oral pan-JAK inhibitor, 5-10 mg twice daily. Findings and caveats of the study: Tofacitinib significantly brought down scalp clonality and expanded CD8+ clones among top 100.

This TCR was recovered from a human donor with alopecia areata. Sequencing used CD8+ T cells sorted from blood, obtained at week 24, from a patient treated with tofacitinib. V is TRBV13 and J is TRBJ2-3; no definite D call. The CDR3 region has the DNA TGTGCCAGCAGCGGACGGCCTAAGACAGATACGCAGTATTTT. This sequence encodes CASSGRPKTDTQYF.